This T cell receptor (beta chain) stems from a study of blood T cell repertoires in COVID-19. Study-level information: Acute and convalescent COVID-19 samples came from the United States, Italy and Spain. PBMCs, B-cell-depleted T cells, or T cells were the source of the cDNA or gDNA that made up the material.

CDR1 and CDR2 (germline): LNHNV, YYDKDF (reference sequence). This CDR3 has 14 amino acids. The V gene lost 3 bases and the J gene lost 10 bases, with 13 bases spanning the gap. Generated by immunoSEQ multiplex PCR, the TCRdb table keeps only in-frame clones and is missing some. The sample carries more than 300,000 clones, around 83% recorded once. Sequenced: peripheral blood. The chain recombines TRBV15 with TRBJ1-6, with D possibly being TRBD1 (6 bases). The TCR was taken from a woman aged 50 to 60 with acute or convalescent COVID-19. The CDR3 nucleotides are TGTGCCACCAGCAGCGGGACACTTGGATCACCCCTCCACTTT. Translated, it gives CATSSGTLGSPLHF.